These T cell receptor beta chains were read from a single sample in a study of cytomegalovirus exposure and HLA in healthy donors. Only in-frame clones appear in the TCRdb table, and some are missing; sequencing was by immunoSEQ multiplex PCR. The table lists approximately 70,000 clones, about 70% of them singletons. Sequencing was done on a sample of PBMCs. These receptors came from a woman younger than 45 in good health and CMV-seropositive. Each CDR3 is given with its conserved first and last residue. A D gene is named only where the DNA matches it firmly. Only some rows state a clone size, as once, few, many or a class for expanded clones.

V gene: TRBV5-1
D gene: -
J gene: TRBJ1-4
clone size: once
CDR3 protein: CASSLSQPGGEKLFF
CDR3 DNA: TGCGCCAGCAGCTTGTCGCAGCCGGGAGGTGAAAAACTGTTTTTT

V gene: TRBV6-5
D gene: -
J gene: TRBJ1-2
clone size: -
CDR3 protein: CASHRFFTGGYTF
CDR3 DNA: TGTGCCAGCCACAGGTTTTTTACGGGTGGCTACACCTTC

V gene: TRBV30
D gene: TRBD1
J gene: TRBJ1-2
clone size: -
CDR3 protein: CAWSTITGQGSYGYTF
CDR3 DNA: TGTGCCTGGAGTACAATAACGGGACAGGGCTCCTATGGCTACACCTTC

V gene: TRBV10-2
D gene: -
J gene: TRBJ2-7
clone size: -
CDR3 protein: CAAGTDSYEQYF
CDR3 DNA: TGCGCCGCGGGGACAGACTCCTACGAGCAGTACTTC

V gene: TRBV9
D gene: -
J gene: TRBJ1-3
clone size: once
CDR3 protein: CASSAQTAVSGNTIYF
CDR3 DNA: TGTGCCAGCAGCGCCCAAACAGCAGTCTCTGGAAACACCATATATTTT

V gene: TRBV29-1
D gene: -
J gene: TRBJ1-3
clone size: once
CDR3 protein: CSVGQSSGNTIYF
CDR3 DNA: TGCAGCGTGGGGCAGAGCTCTGGAAACACCATATATTTT

V gene: TRBV28
D gene: -
J gene: TRBJ2-1
clone size: -
CDR3 protein: CASRYPGEYNEQFF
CDR3 DNA: TGTGCCAGCAGATACCCGGGAGAGTACAATGAGCAGTTCTTC

V gene: TRBV30
D gene: -
J gene: TRBJ1-2
clone size: -
CDR3 protein: CAWSRGVEPGYTF
CDR3 DNA: TGTGCCTGGAGTCGGGGGGTGGAACCTGGCTACACCTTC

V gene: TRBV9
D gene: TRBD1
J gene: TRBJ1-2
clone size: -
CDR3 protein: CASSGQGNIGYTF
CDR3 DNA: TGTGCCAGCAGTGGACAGGGTAATATTGGCTACACCTTC

V gene: TRBV20-1
D gene: TRBD1
J gene: TRBJ1-2
clone size: -
CDR3 protein: CSVDRFGGYTF
CDR3 DNA: TGCAGTGTGGACAGGTTTGGCGGCTACACCTTC

V gene: TRBV19
D gene: -
J gene: TRBJ2-4
clone size: -
CDR3 protein: CASSKESTGIQYF
CDR3 DNA: TGTGCCAGTAGTAAGGAATCAACGGGCATTCAGTACTTC

V gene: TRBV6-1
D gene: TRBD1
J gene: TRBJ1-4
clone size: -
CDR3 protein: CASSEITPGQGRQKLFF
CDR3 DNA: TGTGCCAGCAGTGAAATCACCCCGGGACAGGGTCGTCAAAAACTGTTTTTT

V gene: TRBV10-2
D gene: -
J gene: TRBJ2-1
clone size: once
CDR3 protein: CASRGYLRGSGYNEQFF
CDR3 DNA: TGCGCCAGCAGGGGCTACCTTCGGGGGTCCGGGTACAATGAGCAGTTCTTC

V gene: TRBV7-9
D gene: -
J gene: TRBJ1-1
clone size: -
CDR3 protein: CASSLVTNQNTEAFF
CDR3 DNA: TGTGCCAGCAGCTTGGTGACAAATCAGAACACTGAAGCTTTCTTT

V gene: TRBV6-5
D gene: TRBD1
J gene: TRBJ2-7
clone size: once
CDR3 protein: CASRRQGGEQYF
CDR3 DNA: TGTGCCAGCAGGAGACAGGGTGGTGAGCAGTACTTC

V gene: TRBV7-2
D gene: -
J gene: TRBJ1-1
clone size: -
CDR3 protein: CASSLSPSGALNTEAFF
CDR3 DNA: TGTGCCAGCAGCTTATCCCCCTCAGGGGCGTTGAACACTGAAGCTTTCTTT

V gene: TRBV5-4
D gene: -
J gene: TRBJ2-7
clone size: few
CDR3 protein: CASSLGRGPTPPVPYEQYF
CDR3 DNA: TGTGCCAGCAGCTTGGGCAGGGGACCTACCCCTCCCGTTCCCTACGAGCAGTACTTC

V gene: TRBV6-1
D gene: TRBD1
J gene: TRBJ1-5
clone size: once
CDR3 protein: CASSSQGYSQPQHF
CDR3 DNA: TGTGCCAGCAGTTCACAGGGGTACAGTCAGCCCCAGCATTTT

V gene: TRBV4-3
D gene: -
J gene: TRBJ2-7
clone size: few
CDR3 protein: CASSQDLGGTKPYEQYF
CDR3 DNA: TGCGCCAGCAGCCAAGATCTGGGCGGGACGAAGCCGTACGAGCAGTACTTC

V gene: TRBV13
D gene: TRBD2
J gene: TRBJ2-1
clone size: -
CDR3 protein: CASTLWAGAGPSYNEQFF
CDR3 DNA: TGTGCCAGCACCCTTTGGGCGGGAGCGGGGCCCTCCTACAATGAGCAGTTCTTC

V gene: TRBV6-5
D gene: -
J gene: TRBJ1-2
clone size: -
CDR3 protein: CASRGRGNYGYTF
CDR3 DNA: TGTGCCAGCAGGGGGCGGGGTAACTATGGCTACACCTTC

V gene: TRBV28
D gene: TRBD1
J gene: TRBJ1-2
clone size: -
CDR3 protein: CASSLRQGAVYGYTF
CDR3 DNA: TGTGCCAGCAGTCTCCGACAGGGGGCAGTCTATGGCTACACCTTC

V gene: TRBV28
D gene: -
J gene: TRBJ1-5
clone size: once
CDR3 protein: CASLGGPGQPQHF
CDR3 DNA: TGTGCCTCGCTAGGGGGTCCGGGGCAGCCCCAGCATTTT

V gene: TRBV30
D gene: TRBD2
J gene: TRBJ2-7
clone size: -
CDR3 protein: CAWTPSGLKWDYEQYF
CDR3 DNA: TGTGCCTGGACGCCTAGCGGTCTTAAATGGGACTACGAGCAGTACTTC

V gene: TRBV5-1
D gene: -
J gene: TRBJ2-7
clone size: -
CDR3 protein: CASSLQQGSEQYF
CDR3 DNA: TGCGCCAGCAGCTTGCAACAGGGAAGCGAGCAGTACTTC

V gene: TRBV7-2
D gene: TRBD2
J gene: TRBJ2-2
clone size: -
CDR3 protein: CASSLRAGGSGELFF
CDR3 DNA: TGTGCCAGCAGCTTGAGAGCGGGAGGATCCGGGGAGCTGTTTTTT

V gene: TRBV28
D gene: -
J gene: TRBJ1-3
clone size: -
CDR3 protein: CASRQQGPGWRNTIYF
CDR3 DNA: TGTGCCAGCAGGCAACAGGGACCCGGCTGGAGAAACACCATATATTTT

V gene: TRBV7-9
D gene: TRBD1
J gene: TRBJ1-1
clone size: -
CDR3 protein: CASSLAVTGGNTEAFF
CDR3 DNA: TGTGCCAGCAGCTTAGCTGTGACAGGGGGGAACACTGAAGCTTTCTTT

V gene: TRBV4-1
D gene: TRBD1
J gene: TRBJ2-2
clone size: -
CDR3 protein: CASSNSPGQGNTGELFF
CDR3 DNA: TGCGCCAGCAGCAACAGTCCGGGACAGGGGAACACCGGGGAGCTGTTTTTT

V gene: TRBV4-1
D gene: -
J gene: TRBJ2-1
clone size: -
CDR3 protein: CASSQVPRGNEQFF
CDR3 DNA: TGCGCCAGCAGCCAAGTTCCTAGGGGGAATGAGCAGTTCTTC

V gene: TRBV30
D gene: TRBD1
J gene: TRBJ1-5
clone size: -
CDR3 protein: CAWSEQGLSNQPQHF
CDR3 DNA: TGTGCCTGGAGTGAACAGGGGTTGAGCAATCAGCCCCAGCATTTT

V gene: TRBV27
D gene: -
J gene: TRBJ2-1
clone size: -
CDR3 protein: CASSLQGGYNEQFF
CDR3 DNA: TGTGCCAGCAGTTTACAGGGTGGGTACAATGAGCAGTTCTTC

V gene: TRBV30
D gene: -
J gene: TRBJ2-1
clone size: -
CDR3 protein: CAWSVLRGEQFF
CDR3 DNA: TGTGCCTGGAGTGTACTGCGAGGTGAGCAGTTCTTC

V gene: TRBV6-1
D gene: TRBD2
J gene: TRBJ2-7
clone size: -
CDR3 protein: CASSSGVRGEQYF
CDR3 DNA: TGTGCCAGTTCTAGCGGGGTTAGGGGCGAGCAGTACTTC

V gene: TRBV6-5
D gene: -
J gene: TRBJ2-5
clone size: few
CDR3 protein: CASRSGRETQYF
CDR3 DNA: TGTGCCAGTAGATCAGGGAGGGAGACCCAGTACTTC

V gene: TRBV7-2
D gene: TRBD1
J gene: TRBJ1-4
clone size: -
CDR3 protein: CASSPQGIGEKLFF
CDR3 DNA: TGTGCCAGCAGCCCACAGGGGATAGGGGAAAAACTGTTTTTT

V gene: TRBV7-8
D gene: TRBD2
J gene: TRBJ2-2
clone size: -
CDR3 protein: CASSPVVAGGPWTGELFF
CDR3 DNA: TGTGCCAGCAGCCCTGTAGTAGCGGGAGGGCCGTGGACCGGGGAGCTGTTTTTT

V gene: TRBV6-5
D gene: -
J gene: TRBJ2-1
clone size: once
CDR3 protein: CASSRQYYNEQFF
CDR3 DNA: TGTGCCAGCTCGCGACAGTATTACAATGAGCAGTTCTTC

V gene: TRBV9
D gene: -
J gene: TRBJ1-2
clone size: -
CDR3 protein: CASSVHNYGYTF
CDR3 DNA: TGTGCCAGCAGCGTACATAACTATGGCTACACCTTC

V gene: TRBV30
D gene: TRBD1
J gene: TRBJ1-2
clone size: -
CDR3 protein: CAWSVRGVNYGYTF
CDR3 DNA: TGTGCCTGGAGCGTCAGGGGGGTTAACTATGGCTACACCTTC

V gene: TRBV5-4
D gene: -
J gene: TRBJ2-5
clone size: few
CDR3 protein: CASSPTGTRTRETQYF
CDR3 DNA: TGTGCCAGCAGCCCTACCGGGACTCGGACACGGGAGACCCAGTACTTC

V gene: TRBV7-8
D gene: -
J gene: TRBJ2-5
clone size: -
CDR3 protein: CASSFSRRLRETQYF
CDR3 DNA: TGTGCCAGCAGCTTTTCCCGACGGCTGCGGGAGACCCAGTACTTC

V gene: TRBV6-1
D gene: -
J gene: TRBJ1-2
clone size: -
CDR3 protein: CASSESRAIGYTF
CDR3 DNA: TGTGCCAGCAGTGAATCGAGGGCTATTGGCTACACCTTC

V gene: TRBV5-4
D gene: -
J gene: TRBJ1-1
clone size: -
CDR3 protein: CASRNQGNTEAFF
CDR3 DNA: TGTGCCAGCAGGAACCAGGGAAACACTGAAGCTTTCTTT

V gene: TRBV15
D gene: -
J gene: TRBJ2-5
clone size: -
CDR3 protein: CATSREPNGGETQYF
CDR3 DNA: TGTGCCACCAGCAGAGAGCCCAACGGGGGAGAGACCCAGTACTTC

V gene: TRBV28
D gene: -
J gene: TRBJ2-1
clone size: -
CDR3 protein: CASSSPLADEQFF
CDR3 DNA: TGTGCCAGCAGTTCGCCTTTAGCTGATGAGCAGTTCTTC

V gene: TRBV30
D gene: -
J gene: TRBJ1-3
clone size: -
CDR3 protein: CAWSVAGLGNTIYF
CDR3 DNA: TGTGCCTGGAGTGTAGCCGGGTTAGGAAACACCATATATTTT

V gene: TRBV29-1
D gene: -
J gene: TRBJ2-5
clone size: few
CDR3 protein: CSVVGSSARETQYF
CDR3 DNA: TGCAGCGTTGTCGGGTCTTCAGCGAGAGAGACCCAGTACTTC

V gene: TRBV11-2
D gene: -
J gene: TRBJ2-7
clone size: -
CDR3 protein: CASSLLQGSSYEQYF
CDR3 DNA: TGTGCCAGCAGCTTACTCCAGGGAAGCTCCTACGAGCAGTACTTC

V gene: TRBV4-2
D gene: TRBD2
J gene: TRBJ2-7
clone size: -
CDR3 protein: CASSHLAGGSYEQYF
CDR3 DNA: TGTGCCAGCAGCCACTTAGCGGGAGGTAGCTACGAGCAGTACTTC

V gene: TRBV7-6
D gene: TRBD1
J gene: TRBJ2-7
clone size: -
CDR3 protein: CASSTVSPRTGPYEQYF
CDR3 DNA: TGTGCCAGCAGCACCGTCAGTCCCCGGACAGGTCCTTACGAGCAGTACTTC

V gene: TRBV27
D gene: TRBD1
J gene: TRBJ1-2
clone size: -
CDR3 protein: CASSKTGGVGYTF
CDR3 DNA: TGTGCCAGCAGTAAGACAGGGGGAGTCGGCTACACCTTC

V gene: TRBV6-1
D gene: TRBD1
J gene: TRBJ1-1
clone size: -
CDR3 protein: CASSSLQGVTEAFF
CDR3 DNA: TGTGCCAGCAGTTCATTACAGGGGGTCACTGAAGCTTTCTTT

V gene: TRBV28
D gene: -
J gene: TRBJ2-7
clone size: -
CDR3 protein: CASSSRFARGTYEQYF
CDR3 DNA: TGTGCCAGCAGTTCACGGTTCGCGCGGGGCACCTACGAGCAGTACTTC

V gene: TRBV9
D gene: TRBD2
J gene: TRBJ2-7
clone size: -
CDR3 protein: CASSGLAGGYEQYF
CDR3 DNA: TGTGCCAGCAGCGGACTAGCGGGAGGTTACGAGCAGTACTTC

V gene: TRBV5-1
D gene: -
J gene: TRBJ1-1
clone size: few
CDR3 protein: CASSLRQNTEAFF
CDR3 DNA: TGCGCCAGCAGCTTACGACAGAACACTGAAGCTTTCTTT

V gene: TRBV30
D gene: TRBD1
J gene: TRBJ1-1
clone size: few
CDR3 protein: CAWKKQGQGNTEAFF
CDR3 DNA: TGTGCCTGGAAGAAACAGGGACAGGGAAACACTGAAGCTTTCTTT

V gene: TRBV5-1
D gene: -
J gene: TRBJ1-1
clone size: few
CDR3 protein: CASSFLGGYQERGAEAFF
CDR3 DNA: TGCGCCAGCAGCTTCCTTGGGGGGTATCAGGAGAGAGGGGCTGAAGCTTTCTTT

V gene: TRBV10-3
D gene: TRBD2
J gene: TRBJ2-1
clone size: -
CDR3 protein: CAISESLAGRNEQFF
CDR3 DNA: TGTGCCATCAGTGAGTCCCTAGCGGGAAGGAATGAGCAGTTCTTC